A selection of T cell receptor beta chains follows, all from one sample in a study of Ad26.COV2.S vaccination and SARS-CoV-2 variants. Generated by immunoSEQ multiplex PCR, the TCRdb table keeps only in-frame clones and is missing some. The repertoire holds 250,000 to 300,000 clones, with about 87% as singletons. Sample: peripheral blood, taken in a trial of Ad26.COV2.S vaccine versus placebo. The receptors were gathered from a person aged 18-65 years who received the Ad26.COV2.S COVID-19 vaccine or a placebo. Both conserved end residues are part of each CDR3. A D gene is named only where the DNA matches it firmly.

TGCGCCAGCAGCTTTTCGACCGGGACAGGGGCCTACGAGCAGTACTTC | CASSFSTGTGAYEQYF | TRBJ2-7 | TRBV5-1 | 16 | TRBD1
TGTGCCAGCAGCCGAATCAACACTGAAGCTTTCTTT | CASSRINTEAFF | TRBJ1-1 | TRBV11-2 | 12 | -
TGTGCCAGCAGTTTAGGGGGCGAGCAGTTCTTC | CASSLGGEQFF | TRBJ2-1 | TRBV12-3/TRBV12-4 | 11 | -
TGTGCCAGCTCACCACTGCCCGGGACAGGGGACACCGGGGAGCTGTTTTTT | CASSPLPGTGDTGELFF | TRBJ2-2 | TRBV18 | 17 | TRBD1
TGTGCCTGGAGTTCCGCCGGGACTAGATTTAACACCGGGGAGCTGTTTTTT | CAWSSAGTRFNTGELFF | TRBJ2-2 | TRBV30 | 17 | TRBD2
TGTGCCATCAGTGGCGCCCAGGGACAGTTGGGGACTGAAGCTTTCTTT | CAISGAQGQLGTEAFF | TRBJ1-1 | TRBV10-3 | 16 | TRBD1
TGTGCCAGCCAGCGGGGGAGCACAGATACGCAGTATTTT | CASQRGSTDTQYF | TRBJ2-3 | TRBV6-5 | 13 | TRBD2
TGCGCCAGCAGTGAGCCAGCGGGAGAGGGAGAGACCCAGTACTTC | CASSEPAGEGETQYF | TRBJ2-5 | TRBV10-1 | 15 | TRBD2
TGTGCCAGCAGCCAGGGCCCCTACTATGGCTACACCTTC | CASSQGPYYGYTF | TRBJ1-2 | TRBV14 | 13 | -
TGCGCCAGCAGCCAAGAGTATCCGGGGACCCAGTACTTC | CASSQEYPGTQYF | TRBJ2-5 | TRBV4-1 | 13 | -
TGCGCCAGCAGGGTGACCGGGACCGGGGACTATGGCTACACCTTC | CASRVTGTGDYGYTF | TRBJ1-2 | TRBV5-1 | 15 | -